Presented here are 12 T cell receptor beta chains from one specimen sequenced in a study of T cell changes during pregnancy in multiple sclerosis. The protocol was immunoSEQ multiplex PCR, while the TCRdb copy is restricted to in-frame clones and leaves out a portion. The profile shows about 83,000 clones, 91% of them singletons. Here the sequenced sample was PBMCs, taken in the first trimester of pregnancy. The receptors originated from a female donor in good health, serving as a control in a pregnancy study. Some clones in this sample may be carry-over from other donors' samples.

V usage is TRBV6-1 and J usage is TRBJ1-5, with 7 positions matching TRBD1. After removal of 10 bases from V and 1 base from J, the junction contained 10 bases not matched to a gene. The CDR3 loop spans 15 amino acids. Germline assignment: CDR1 MNHNS and CDR2 SASEGT. The CDR3 nucleotides read TGTGCCACCATTCCCGCAGGGGGGAGCAATCAGCCCCAGCATTTT. Encoded protein: CATIPAGGSNQPQHF.

The rearrangement uses TRBV11-2 and TRBJ1-2, with D hard to call. The V gene's germline CDR1 is SGHAT and CDR2 FQNNGV. V was shortened by 2 bases and J by 4 bases, with 5 bases between the two germline ends. The CDR3 covers 12 residues. The CDR3 spells CASSLLSYGYTF. The CDR3 DNA reads as TGTGCCAGCAGCTTATTGAGCTATGGCTACACCTTC.

This clone was counted between two and nine times. This sequence joins TRBV7-2 and TRBJ2-2; 14 nucleotides match TRBD2. V shed 1 base, J shed 6 bases, and the junction held 7 bases outside the gene matches. Germline V gives CDR1 SGHTA, CDR2 FQGNSA. This CDR3 has 18 residues. The CDR3 nucleotides read TGTGCCAGCAGCTTAGTCGGGACTAGCGGGAGTAGTGCCGGGGAGCTGTTTTTT. This gives the protein CASSLVGTSGSSAGELFF.

This chain links TRBV18 with TRBJ2-3, with D tentatively TRBD2 (6 bases). This CDR3 comprises 16 residues. V was clipped by 3 bases and J by 3 bases, with 16 bases between them. Germline V lookup: CDR1 KGHSH, CDR2 LQKENI. The CDR3 region has the DNA TGTGCCAGCTCACCCACTTCGGGGGTAGTAACAGATACGCAGTATTTT. Encoded protein: CASSPTSGVVTDTQYF.

J is TRBJ2-1 and V is TRBV30, with 11 bases fitting TRBD1. This CDR3 contains 14 residues. Germline CDR1 is GTSNPN and CDR2 is SVGIG (reference sequence). J lost 6 bases, V lost 4 bases, and 5 bases had no gene match. This chain's CDR3 is CAWNTDRGPNEQFF. For the CDR3, the DNA is TGTGCCTGGAATACGGACAGGGGGCCCAATGAGCAGTTCTTC.

This rearrangement joins TRBV11-2 to TRBJ2-7; 10 positions match TRBD1. The V segment lost 5 bases and the J segment 6 bases; nucleotides outside the gene matches: 4. CDR3 length: 13 amino acids. The germline CDR1 and CDR2 sequences are SGHAT and FQNNGV. This CDR3 is CASSPWTGGEQYF. The CDR3 DNA sequence: TGTGCCAGCAGCCCCTGGACAGGGGGCGAGCAGTACTTC.

CDR3 residues: CASTGLAGGSSYNEQFF. CDR3 in DNA: TGCGCCAGCACAGGACTAGCGGGGGGCAGCTCCTACAATGAGCAGTTCTTC. The chain couples TRBV4-1 to TRBJ2-1; 14 bases align to TRBD2. Germline trimming cut 7 bases from V and 0 bases from J; bases unmatched to any gene: 5. Germline V gives CDR1 MGHRA, CDR2 YSYEKL. This CDR3 contains 17 residues.

This chain joins TRBV12-5 and TRBJ1-1; tentative D call: TRBD1 (5 bases). Trimming cost V 6 bases and J 7 bases, with 9 bases left between them. The CDR3 spans 11 residues. Germline assignment: CDR1 LGHNT and CDR2 FRNRAP. The CDR3 spells CASGNDSEAFF. DNA for the CDR3: TGTGCTAGTGGAAACGACAGTGAAGCTTTCTTT.

For the CDR3, the DNA is TGTGCCAGTGACGTCGGTGCGGGACCCACAGATACGCAGTATTTT. Amino acids: CASDVGAGPTDTQYF. The chain is built from TRBV19 and TRBJ2-3, with TRBD2 as a possible D gene (6 bases). V was clipped by 8 bases and J by 2 bases, with 17 bases between them. Germline-derived CDR1 and CDR2 are LNHDA and SQIVND (reference sequence). The CDR3 is made up of 15 amino acids.

The chain employs TRBV5-1 and TRBJ2-3; 7 bases fit TRBD2. CDR1 and CDR2 (germline): SGHRS, YFSETQ. V gave up 1 base and J gave up 1 base; unmatched junction bases: 0. The CDR3 runs to 14 residues. Here the CDR3 reads CASSLSGGTDTQYF. The CDR3 DNA reads as TGCGCCAGCAGCTTGAGCGGGGGCACAGATACGCAGTATTTT. The whole variable domain, filled in from reference TRBV5-1 and TRBJ2-3, reads KAGVTQTPRYLIKTRGQQVTLSCSPISGHRSVSWYQQTPGQGLQFLFEYFSETQRNKGNFPGRFSGRQFSNSRSEMNVSTLELGDSALYLCASSLSGGTDTQYFGPGTRLTVL.

This clone has just one count. The chain combines TRBV7-2 with TRBJ2-1; 10 bases are a match to TRBD2. V was pared by 4 bases and J by 5 bases, with 8 bases of the junction left unmatched. The germline V gene encodes CDR1 SGHTA and CDR2 FQGNSA. This CDR3 has 16 amino acids. This CDR3 reads CASSSSGRVINNEQFF. The CDR3 nucleotides are TGTGCCAGCAGCTCCAGCGGGAGGGTCATTAACAATGAGCAGTTCTTC.

The V call is TRBV7-9, the J call TRBJ2-1; 9 bases align to TRBD2. Germline lookup yields CDR1 SEHNR and CDR2 FQNEAQ (reference sequence). This CDR3 region has 16 residues. After removal of 3 bases from V and 7 bases from J, the junction contained 10 bases not matched to a gene. CDR3 protein: CASSLPGGGASNEQFF. Here the CDR3 DNA reads TGTGCCAGCAGCTTGCCGGGCGGGGGGGCATCAAATGAGCAGTTCTTC.